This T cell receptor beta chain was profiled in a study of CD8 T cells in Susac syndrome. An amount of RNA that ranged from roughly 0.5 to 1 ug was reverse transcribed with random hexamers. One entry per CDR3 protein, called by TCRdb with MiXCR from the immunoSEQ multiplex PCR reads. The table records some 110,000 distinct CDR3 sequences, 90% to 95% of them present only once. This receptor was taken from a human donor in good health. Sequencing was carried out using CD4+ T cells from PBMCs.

CDR3 sequence reads: CSAWTPVLETQYF. DNA of the CDR3: TGCAGTGCATGGACACCAGTCTTGGAGACCCAGTACTTC. This rearrangement joins TRBV20-1 to TRBJ2-5; D may be TRBD1 (5 bases). Deletions cut 6 bases from V and 5 bases from J, with 16 bases between. Germline values: CDR1 DFQATT, CDR2 SNEGSKA (reference sequence). The CDR3 runs to 13 residues.